Sequencing of this T cell receptor (beta chain) was carried out in a study of T-cell reconstitution after alpha-beta-depleted transplantation in children. Whole-study results and caveats: It was reported that alpha-beta T cells came from several hundred expanded graft clones (about two months after transplant). Once a year had passed after transplant, T-cell counts and diversity came mostly from newly produced T cells. After transplant, high TCRbeta diversity at day 60 in some patients arose from surviving recipient T cells and thymic progenitors.

Unique molecular identifiers featured in how the TCRbeta library was prepared. TCRdb re-derived calls from the PCR reads in MiXCR, one entry per CDR3 protein. The sample records about 870,000 distinct CDR3 sequences, 16% being singletons. V shed 2 bases, J shed 2 bases, and the junction held 2 bases outside the gene matches. The CDR3 sequence is 14 residues long. Germline CDR1 reads SGDLS; CDR2 reads YYNGEE. On this clonotype: Its antigen is still unknown.

The TCR was taken from a male patient under 18 who had a stem cell transplant for acute lymphoblastic leukemia, so the T cells may come from the graft donor. The sequencing here drew on PBMCs, mostly from graft donor cells, taken 360 days after TCRalphabeta/CD19-depleted stem cell transplant. The chain carries TRBV9 and TRBJ2-3; TRBD1 agrees at 7 bases. Here the CDR3 DNA reads TGTGCCAGCAGCGTCGGGACAGACACAGATACGCAGTATTTT. Translated: CASSVGTDTDTQYF.